Reported below is one T cell receptor beta chain. Its specificity is unknown. The germline V gene has CDR1 SGHTA and CDR2 FQGTGA. CDR3 length: 12 residues. V was shortened by 11 bases and J by 5 bases, with 15 bases between the two germline ends. The data derive from a study of T-cell memory formation after mild COVID-19. On the study more broadly: TCR clusters were mostly donor specific.

MiXCR, applied by TCRdb to the 5' RACE reads, yields one record per CDR3 protein. The sample carries around 410,000 distinct CDR3 sequences, more than 20% recorded once. General study results and limits: Among clones contracting day 15 to 85, CD4/CD8 was balanced, whereas later expanders leaned CD4+. SARS-CoV-2 specificity was not confirmed for second-wave clones peaking on day 37. Clones that contracted clustered mainly in CM and EM if CD4+ and in EMRA if CD8+.

The clonotype was recovered from an adult woman who had mild COVID-19 (a few samples of this study predate the infection). Cell type and time point are not known. The sequenced material came from PBMCs or a T cell subset sorted from them (not recorded which). The chain uses TRBV7-3 and TRBJ2-5, with D perhaps assigned TRBD1 or TRBD2 (5 bases each). The CDR3 loop is CAHVGEWETQYF. CDR3 in DNA: TGTGCCCACGTGGGGGAGTGGGAGACCCAGTACTTC.